These T cell receptor beta chains were read from a single sample in a study of blood T cell repertoires in COVID-19. Some clones are missing from TCRdb's copy, which holds only in-frame ones; the method was immunoSEQ multiplex PCR. The profile covers about 99,000 clones, with around 81% appearing a single time and around 5.2% taken by the ten largest. The sequenced material came from peripheral blood. These receptors all come from an elderly man with COVID-19, enrolled during active disease. The CDR3 runs from the conserved cysteine through the conserved F or W. A D gene is named only where the DNA matches it firmly. Clone size is stated in some rows and not others, as once, few, many or a class when expanded.

NA	NA	TRBV30	TRBJ1-1	TGTGCCTGGAGTAGGGGAAGTGAAGCTTTCTTT	CAWSRGSEAFF
NA	NA	TRBV2	TRBJ1-4	TGTGCCAGCAGTTTTTTGCAGGGACCCGGGAGTGAAAAACTGTTTTTT	CASSFLQGPGSEKLFF
NA	NA	TRBV28	TRBJ1-3	TGTGCCAGCAACCTGGGGGGACTGATCTCTGGAAACACCATATATTTT	CASNLGGLISGNTIYF
NA	NA	TRBV5-1	TRBJ1-3	TGCGCCAGCAGCTCCGGCCGGGGGAGGGTCTCTGGAAACACCATATATTTT	CASSSGRGRVSGNTIYF
TRBD1	NA	TRBV7-2	TRBJ1-4	TGTGCCAGCGGAATACAGGGGGATGAAAAACTGTTTTTT	CASGIQGDEKLFF
NA	NA	TRBV6-2/TRBV6-3	TRBJ1-6	TGTGCCAGCAGTTACTCGAAGTCAGGGAATTCACCCCTCCACTTT	CASSYSKSGNSPLHF
NA	NA	TRBV7-2	TRBJ2-1	TGTGCCAGCAGCTTAGTTGGAGGACAGATGCAATTCTTC	CASSLVGGQMQFF
NA	NA	TRBV12-3/TRBV12-4	TRBJ2-5	TGTGCCAGCAGTCCAATACACCAGGAGACCCAGTACTTC	CASSPIHQETQYF
TRBD1	NA	TRBV7-3	TRBJ2-3	TGTGCCAGCAGCTTAACAGGACAGGGTCAGCCAGATACGCAGTATTTT	CASSLTGQGQPDTQYF
TRBD1	NA	TRBV6-5	TRBJ1-6	TGTGGGACAGGGGGCCGATCCTATAATTCACCCCTCCACTTT	CGTGGRSYNSPLHF
NA	NA	TRBV19	TRBJ2-3	TGTGCCAGTAGTGTCTACAGGGTCGGTCTTACAGATACGCAGTATTTT	CASSVYRVGLTDTQYF
TRBD1	NA	TRBV11-2	TRBJ1-6	TGTGCCAGCAGTCCCGACAGGGGGCATAATTCACCCCTCCACTTT	CASSPDRGHNSPLHF
NA	NA	TRBV3-1/TRBV3-2	TRBJ2-1	TGTGCCAGCAGCCCTTTACCCGGGGGCTACAATGAGCAGTTCTTC	CASSPLPGGYNEQFF
NA	NA	TRBV2	TRBJ2-1	TGTGCCAGCGGTCAGGGCCCCTACAATGAGCAGTTCTTC	CASGQGPYNEQFF
NA	NA	TRBV5-1	TRBJ1-3	TGCGCCAGCAGCATAGCAGGGGCGGGCAACACCATATATTTT	CASSIAGAGNTIYF
NA	NA	TRBV9	TRBJ2-6	TGTGCCAGCAGCACCGCGGGACAGCTCTCTGGGGCCAACGTCCTGACTTTC	CASSTAGQLSGANVLTF
NA	once	TRBV19	TRBJ1-5	TGTGCCAGTAGGCGGGACCGTTTATGGCCCCAGCATTTT	CASRRDRLWPQHF
NA	NA	TRBV19	TRBJ1-2	TGTGCCAGTAGCGCAGGGGTATATGGCTACACCTTC	CASSAGVYGYTF
NA	NA	TRBV7-2	TRBJ1-4	TGTGCCAGCAGCCCCGGGAATGGGAATGAAAAACTGTTTTTT	CASSPGNGNEKLFF
TRBD2	NA	TRBV2	TRBJ2-3	TGTGCCAGCAGTGAAACTAGCGGGGGAGGCACAGATACGCAGTATTTT	CASSETSGGGTDTQYF
NA	few	TRBV6-1	TRBJ2-3	TGTGCCAGCAGTGAAGCGCTCGGGGGGCGAGATACGCAGTATTTT	CASSEALGGRDTQYF
NA	NA	TRBV5-1	TRBJ2-3	TGCGCCAGCAGCTTGGGGCAACGCGGGACCGGCACAGATACGCAGTATTTT	CASSLGQRGTGTDTQYF
TRBD2	NA	TRBV10-2	TRBJ2-2	TGCGCCAGCAGTGACGAGACTAGCGGGGTCACCGGGGAGCTGTTTTTT	CASSDETSGVTGELFF